The source of this T cell receptor (beta chain) is a study of blood T cells in healthy people across ages. This CDR3 is 15 amino acids long. Trimming at V came to 5 bases and at J to 4 bases, leaving 7 bases not matched to a gene. Germline V lookup: CDR1 SGHVS, CDR2 FNYEAQ. This clonotype was seen ten or more times. Primers used in a second PCR of roughly 6 to 12 cycles were a sample-barcoded 5' primer and a J-beta primer mix. TCRdb re-analysed the 5' RACE reads in MiXCR, keeping a single row per CDR3 protein. The table shows 600,000 or so distinct CDR3 sequences, with approximately 30% occurring only once.

The sequenced sample consisted of blood. The chain uses TRBV7-6 and TRBJ2-5; TRBD2 aligns across 10 bases. The clonotype originates from an elderly woman in good health. CDR3 amino acids: CASSSPAGGTETQYF. The CDR3 nucleotides are TGTGCCAGCAGCAGTCCAGCGGGGGGGACAGAGACCCAGTACTTC.